Listed here are 24 T cell receptor beta chains from one sample, sequenced in a study of control samples from healthy donors and cancer patients. The table came from immunoSEQ multiplex PCR; TCRdb's copy has only in-frame clones and leaves some out. This sample has more than 100,000 clones; 90% occur once, and the top ten carry 2% to 2.5%. The sample taken for sequencing was blood. Every receptor here comes from a man between 18 and 29 years old in good health.

The chain links TRBV9 to TRBJ2-1; D assignment may be TRBD1 or TRBD2 (5 bases each). CDR1 is SGDLS and CDR2 is YYNGEE in the germline V gene. The CDR3 consists of 15 residues. Trimming took off 0 bases at V and 4 bases at J, with 11 bases between the two ends. The CDR3 reads CASSVVGETYNEQFF. As DNA, the CDR3 is TGTGCCAGCAGCGTAGTGGGGGAGACGTACAATGAGCAGTTCTTC.

CDR3 nucleotides: TGTGCCAGTAGCTGGCGACAGGGGGCAAATGGTTCACCCCTCCACTTT. Its protein is CASSWRQGANGSPLHF. This rearrangement joins TRBV19 to TRBJ1-6; 10 positions match TRBD1. Trimming cost V 6 bases and J 9 bases; bases outside gene matches: 11. The CDR3 covers 16 residues. Germline CDR1 LNHDA, CDR2 SQIVND (reference sequence).

J is TRBJ1-2 and V is TRBV5-1; D call uncertain. Germline CDR1 SGHRS, CDR2 YFSETQ. The CDR3 loop spans 15 amino acids. The ends were cut back, 3 bases at V and 2 bases at J, with 14 bases in the middle. CDR3 in amino acids: CASSYDSHGNYGYTF. The CDR3 bases are TGCGCCAGCAGCTATGACTCCCATGGAAACTATGGCTACACCTTC.

This chain links TRBV18 with TRBJ1-1, with D uncertain. The germline V gene has CDR1 KGHSH and CDR2 LQKENI. This CDR3 is built from 13 residues. Between the trimmed V and J ends, which lost 6 bases and 1 base, there was a span of 9 bases. Written as DNA, the CDR3 is TGTGCCAGCTCCACCACAAGGAACACTGAAGCTTTCTTT. This codes for CASSTTRNTEAFF.

The V call is TRBV9, the J call TRBJ2-1, with D tentatively TRBD1 (6 bases). Trimming pared 4 bases from V and 1 base from J, leaving 12 bases between. CDR1 and CDR2 from the germline V gene are SGDLS and YYNGEE. The CDR3 covers 15 residues. CDR3 nucleotide sequence: TGTGCCAGCAGCCCGGGACAAGCTTCCTACAATGAGCAGTTCTTC. This encodes CASSPGQASYNEQFF. Looking up the rest from reference TRBV9 and TRBJ2-1 gives the full variable domain: DSGVTQTPKHLITATGQRVTLRCSPRSGDLSVYWYQQSLDQGLQFLIQYYNGEERAKGNILERFSAQQFPDLHSELNLSSLELGDSALYFCASSPGQASYNEQFFGPGTRLTVL.

The chain joins TRBV7-3 to TRBJ1-1; the D is unclear. V lost 5 bases and J 0 bases, leaving 13 bases between the germline ends. Germline V gene sequence: CDR1 SGHTA, CDR2 FQGTGA. The CDR3 is 15 residues long. CDR3 loop: CASSRWAQMNTEAFF. The CDR3 region has the DNA TGTGCCAGCAGCAGATGGGCACAAATGAACACTGAAGCTTTCTTT. The full variable domain, with the rest looked up from reference TRBV7-3 and TRBJ1-1, is GAGVSQTPSNKVTEKGKYVELRCDPISGHTALYWYRQSLGQGPEFLIYFQGTGAADDSGLPNDRFFAVRPEGSVSTLKIQRTERGDSAVYLCASSRWAQMNTEAFFGQGTRLTVV.

V gene TRBV5-5 combines with J gene TRBJ1-4; 9 nucleotides match TRBD1. Germline-derived CDR1 and CDR2 are SGHKS and YYEKEE (reference sequence). The CDR3 is made up of 15 amino acids. V shed 4 bases, J shed 6 bases, and the junction held 7 bases outside the gene matches. The CDR3 DNA reads TGTGCCAGCAGCCGTGGGGGACAGGGTTATGAAAAACTGTTTTTT. Its protein is CASSRGGQGYEKLFF. Full variable domain (remainder filled in from reference TRBV5-5 and TRBJ1-4): DAGVTQSPTHLIKTRGQQVTLRCSPISGHKSVSWYQQVLGQGPQFIFQYYEKEERGRGNFPDRFSARQFPNYSSELNVNALLLGDSALYLCASSRGGQGYEKLFFGSGTQLSVL.

V is TRBV19 and J is TRBJ2-1; the D gene could be TRBD1 or TRBD2 (6 bases each). V was trimmed by 5 bases and J by 3 bases, leaving 14 bases between them. From germline, CDR1 is LNHDA and CDR2 SQIVND (reference sequence). The CDR3 has 15 amino acids. CDR3 sequence: CASSPRGGNYNEQFF. The CDR3 region has the DNA TGTGCCAGTAGTCCCCGAGGGGGGAACTACAATGAGCAGTTCTTC.

V usage is TRBV19 and J usage is TRBJ2-1; 8 bases are a match to TRBD1. There are 16 residues in the CDR3. The ends lost 4 bases at V and 6 bases at J; junction bases unmatched: 11. From germline, CDR1 is LNHDA and CDR2 SQIVND (reference sequence). DNA of the CDR3: TGTGCCAGTAGTACCGACCATCCGACAGGGGCCAATGAGCAGTTCTTC. It yields the protein CASSTDHPTGANEQFF.

This sequence joins TRBV19 and TRBJ2-7; D unclear. The V gene's germline CDR1 is LNHDA and CDR2 SQIVND (reference sequence). The CDR3 loop spans 11 amino acids. Trimming pared 7 bases from V and 4 bases from J, leaving 8 bases between. The CDR3 bases are TGTGCCAGTAACCTAAGGTACGAGCAGTACGTC. Its translation is CASNLRYEQYV.

The V and J genes are TRBV5-4 and TRBJ2-3; 10 nucleotides align to TRBD2. V dropped 2 bases and J dropped 6; count of bases not matched to a gene: 6. CDR1 is SGHNT and CDR2 is YYREEE in the germline V gene (reference sequence). The CDR3 contains 15 residues. The CDR3 sequence: CASSLQRGGPDTQYF. In DNA, the CDR3 is TGTGCCAGCAGCTTACAGCGGGGGGGCCCGGATACGCAGTATTTT.

The chain is built from TRBV7-8 and TRBJ2-5; D unclear. This CDR3 contains 13 residues. The V end lost 7 bases, the J end lost 5 bases, and 14 bases lay between the germline ends. In germline, CDR1 is SGHVS, CDR2 FQNEAQ. CDR3 coding DNA: TGTGCCAGCACCACTTTAGTAGTTGAGACCCAGTACTTC. It codes for CASTTLVVETQYF.

The gene calls are TRBV25-1 and TRBJ1-2; D is possibly TRBD1 (5 bases). The CDR3 loop spans 14 amino acids. Trimming stripped 1 base from V and 5 bases from J, with 11 bases between. Per the germline V gene, CDR1 is MGHDK and CDR2 is SYGVNS. CDR3 region: CASSESGAGYGYTF. CDR3 bases: TGTGCCAGCAGTGAATCTGGGGCAGGTTATGGCTACACCTTC.

This chain links TRBV30 with TRBJ2-2; TRBD2 matches 8 bases. There are 15 residues in the CDR3. The germline gives CDR1 GTSNPN, CDR2 SVGIG (reference sequence). The V gene end was trimmed by 0 bases and the J gene end by 3 bases; junction bases not matched to a gene: 3. The CDR3 bases are TGTGCCTGGAGTGTTCCGACTAGCGACACCGGGGAGCTGTTTTTT. This translates into CAWSVPTSDTGELFF.

J is TRBJ2-5 and V is TRBV7-2; 8 nucleotides align to TRBD1. Germline assignment: CDR1 SGHTA and CDR2 FQGNSA. The V gene end was trimmed by 2 bases and the J gene end by 5 bases; junction bases not matched to a gene: 4. This CDR3 region has 14 residues. CDR3 DNA: TGTGCCAGCAGCTTACGGACAGGGATTGAGACCCAGTACTTC. The encoded protein is CASSLRTGIETQYF.

The genes are TRBV5-4 and TRBJ1-2; D is unclear. Germline-derived CDR1 and CDR2 are SGHNT and YYREEE (reference sequence). V lost 4 bases and J 2 bases, leaving 12 bases between the germline ends. The CDR3 consists of 14 residues. CDR3 loop: CASSLGKGNYGYTF. In nucleotides, the CDR3 is TGTGCCAGCAGCCTAGGAAAAGGGAACTATGGCTACACCTTC.

This clone has a single count. The chain recombines TRBV5-1 with TRBJ1-5; D is undetermined. Germline lookup yields CDR1 SGHRS and CDR2 YFSETQ. The CDR3 is 13 residues long. V lost 4 bases, J lost 3 bases, and 8 bases lay in between. Written as DNA, the CDR3 is TGCGCCAGCAGCAACGGGGACAATCAGCCCCAGCATTTT. This encodes CASSNGDNQPQHF.

This chain joins TRBV10-2 and TRBJ2-1; D gene unclear. V shed 3 bases and J shed 4 bases, with 4 bases lying between them. CDR3 size: 12 residues. Per the germline V gene, CDR1 is WSHSY and CDR2 is SAAADI. The CDR3 loop reads CASSEGYNEQFF. The CDR3 DNA reads TGCGCCAGCAGTGAAGGTTACAATGAGCAGTTCTTC.

V is TRBV9 and J is TRBJ2-1; D might be TRBD2 (6 bases). The germline CDR1 and CDR2 sequences are SGDLS and YYNGEE. V lost 2 bases, J lost 0 bases, and 9 bases lay in between. The CDR3 spans 15 residues. This CDR3 reads CASSVGLLSYNEQFF. The CDR3 nucleotides are TGTGCCAGCAGCGTGGGACTCCTCTCCTACAATGAGCAGTTCTTC.

The rearrangement uses TRBV29-1 and TRBJ1-1; D unclear. From germline, CDR1 is SQVTM and CDR2 ANQGSEA. This CDR3 is 12 amino acids long. V was pared by 6 bases and J by 7 bases, with 15 bases between. The CDR3 DNA is TGCAGCGTGGTATTTCGGGAAAGTGAAGCTTTCTTT. Protein: CSVVFRESEAFF.

The chain joins TRBV6-2 or TRBV6-3 to TRBJ2-1, with 8 bases fitting TRBD2. Germline loops: CDR1 MNHEY, CDR2 SVGEGT. After removal of 2 bases from V and 7 bases from J, the junction contained 4 bases not matched to a gene. The CDR3 loop spans 14 amino acids. CDR3 coding DNA: TGTGCCAGCAGTTACCCGGGGGGGGGAAATGAGCAGTTCTTC. This sequence encodes CASSYPGGGNEQFF.

This chain uses TRBV27 with TRBJ1-1, with 11 positions matching TRBD1. V lost 0 bases and J lost 5; bases outside the gene matches: 2. This CDR3 region has 15 residues. From germline, CDR1 is MNHEY and CDR2 SMNVEV (reference sequence). CDR3 in DNA: TGTGCCAGCAGTTTATCGGGACAGGGGGTTACTGAAGCTTTCTTT. This codes for CASSLSGQGVTEAFF.

The chain is built from TRBV6-6 and TRBJ1-5; D uncertain. Germline V gene data show CDR1 as MNHNY and CDR2 as SVGAGI (reference sequence). V gave up 7 bases and J gave up 4 bases, with 14 bases separating them. The CDR3 covers 14 residues. CDR3 amino acids: CASIGRSENQPQHF. CDR3 in DNA: TGTGCCAGCATTGGAAGGTCAGAGAATCAGCCCCAGCATTTT.

The V gene is TRBV11-2, the J gene TRBJ2-1, with 12 bases that match TRBD1. This CDR3 is 17 amino acids long. V lost 5 bases and J lost 8; bases outside the gene matches: 13. The germline gives CDR1 SGHAT, CDR2 FQNNGV. The CDR3 region is CASSPIRRDRGPYEQFF. CDR3 coding DNA: TGTGCCAGCAGCCCTATCCGCCGGGACAGGGGGCCCTATGAGCAGTTCTTC. The whole variable domain, filled in from reference TRBV11-2 and TRBJ2-1, reads EAGVAQSPRYKIIEKRQSVAFWCNPISGHATLYWYQQILGQGPKLLIQFQNNGVVDDSQLPKDRFSAERLKGVDSTLKIQPAKLEDSAVYLCASSPIRRDRGPYEQFFGPGTRLTVL.